Below, 4 T cell receptor beta chains from the same sample are listed, as sequenced in a study of blood T cell repertoires in COVID-19. The data were produced by immunoSEQ multiplex PCR, yet TCRdb's version contains in-frame clones alone and is incomplete. The sample carries tens of thousands of clones, over 75% recorded once. Sequencing was carried out using peripheral blood. The source of these receptors is a woman of 80 years or more with active or convalescent COVID-19.

The count of this clone is one. The chain combines TRBV6-5 with TRBJ2-5; 9 bases agree with TRBD1. The J segment lost 1 base and the V segment lost 8 bases, leaving 5 bases of the junction unmatched. Germline V gene lookup returns CDR1 MNHEY and CDR2 SVGAGI. The CDR3 spans 14 residues. CDR3 amino acids: CASDTGGSQETQYF. In DNA, the CDR3 is TGTGCCAGCGATACAGGGGGCTCCCAAGAGACCCAGTACTTC.

This sequence joins TRBV10-1 and TRBJ2-3; a weak D match, TRBD2 (7 bases). Germline V gene sequence: CDR1 WNHNN, CDR2 SYGVQD (reference sequence). The ends were cut back, 2 bases at V and 2 bases at J, with 11 bases in the middle. The CDR3 extends over 15 amino acids. The CDR3 coding sequence is TGCGCCAGCAGTGAGGGGGGGGCCAACACAGATACGCAGTATTTT. It encodes CASSEGGANTDTQYF.

This chain uses TRBV4-3 with TRBJ1-3; D unclear. V lost 4 bases and J lost 0, with 10 bases in between. The CDR3 has 15 residues. Looked up from germline, CDR1 is LGHNA and CDR2 is YSLEER. CDR3 in DNA: TGCGCCAGCAGCCTAAGCTTAGTCTCTGGAAACACCATATATTTT. Translation gives CASSLSLVSGNTIYF.

This chain links TRBV3-1 (or the pseudogene TRBV3-2) with TRBJ1-6; D is unresolved. The CDR3 is 14 amino acids. V dropped 4 bases and J dropped 7 bases, with 11 bases sitting between them. Germline loops: CDR1 LGHDT, CDR2 YNNKEL (reference sequence). The CDR3 spells CASSLRSGNSPLHF. The CDR3 DNA reads as TGTGCCAGCAGCCTGAGATCGGGGAATTCACCCCTCCACTTT.